The 8 T cell receptor beta chains in this list originate from one sample, sequenced in a study of regulatory T cells in long-lasting Graves disease. Combining iRepertoire HTBI primers with Arm-PCR of CDR3 regions, the authors built TCR beta libraries. In TCRdb, the multiplex PCR reads were re-called with MiXCR into one record per CDR3 protein. Of 350,000 to 550,000 distinct CDR3 sequences detected, less than 20% appear once; the ten largest clones hold roughly 23%. Stated time point: newly diagnosed GD, antithyroid drugs for less than 3 months. Generation of the TCR library employed RNA extracted from PBMCs. These data were also reused for a study on T cells in Graves' hyperthyroidism and ophthalmopathy.

The sample here was peripheral blood mononuclear cells (PBMCs), taken at new diagnosis, from a patient treated with antithyroid drugs. Every receptor here comes from a woman aged 18-29 years with Graves disease.

In its sample, this clonotype was seen many times. The J gene is TRBJ2-7, the V gene TRBV7-2, with 9 bases matching TRBD1. Per germline, CDR1 SGHTA and CDR2 FQGNSA. The CDR3 sequence is 12 residues long. V lost 4 bases and J lost 9; bases outside the gene matches: 4. The CDR3 loop reads CASSSTGGRQYF. The CDR3 nucleotides read TGTGCCAGCAGCTCTACAGGGGGCAGGCAGTACTTC.

The sample holds a few counts of this clonotype. The chain combines TRBV11-2 with TRBJ2-2; 8 nucleotides match TRBD2. This CDR3 region has 15 residues. Germline-derived CDR1 and CDR2 are SGHAT and FQNNGV. V shed 4 bases, J shed 2 bases, and the junction held 3 bases outside the gene matches. The CDR3 protein is CASSSGLDNTGELFF. CDR3 in DNA: TGTGCCAGCAGCTCGGGACTAGACAACACCGGGGAGCTGTTTTTT.

There are a few counts of this clonotype. CDR3 protein: CASSLSRQDEQFF. The CDR3 DNA is TGTGCCAGCAGTTTATCGCGGCAGGATGAGCAGTTCTTC. V is TRBV27 and J is TRBJ2-1, with D unclear. V gave up 0 bases and J gave up 8 bases, with 8 bases separating them. CDR1 MNHEY and CDR2 SMNVEV come from the germline V gene (reference sequence). The CDR3 loop spans 13 amino acids.

There are a few counts of this clonotype. This sequence joins TRBV27 and TRBJ1-2; TRBD1 might be the D (5 bases). The CDR3 has 13 residues. Germline V gene lookup returns CDR1 MNHEY and CDR2 SMNVEV (reference sequence). V lost 8 bases, J lost 5 bases, and 15 bases lay in between. CDR3 sequence reads: CASRDRVRYGYTF. The CDR3 DNA sequence: TGTGCCAGCCGAGACAGAGTCCGTTATGGCTACACCTTC.

For this clonotype: Because the CDR3 is missing its conserved closing phenylalanine or tryptophan, this is likely a read error. The chain recombines TRBV7-3 with TRBJ2-1; 7 bases map to TRBD2. This CDR3 is built from 15 residues. V lost 5 bases, J lost 8 bases, and 12 bases stayed unmatched. Germline V gives CDR1 SGHTA, CDR2 FQGTGA. The CDR3: CASSPSGPTGHEQFV. In DNA form, the CDR3 reads TGTGCCAGCAGCCCTAGCGGCCCCACCGGCCATGAGCAGTTCGTC.

V and J are TRBV4-2 and TRBJ2-2; the D call may be TRBD1 or TRBD2 (7 bases each). The germline V gene encodes CDR1 LGHNA and CDR2 YNFKEQ. The CDR3 spans 17 residues. With 4 bases removed from V and 4 bases from J, the gap between germline ends came to 19 bases. The chain's CDR3 is CASSLGRGRAGTGELFF. CDR3 DNA sequence: TGTGCCAGCAGCCTAGGCAGGGGGAGGGCAGGCACCGGGGAGCTGTTTTTT.

Points on this clonotype: The junction and the germline gene differ at one end; a read error may be behind it. The CDR3 nucleotides read TGCGCCAGCAGCCAAGATCCCGGGATCTCCCACAATGAGCAGTTCTTC. Amino acids: CASSQDPGISHNEQFF. The chain couples TRBV4-1 to TRBJ2-1; D might be TRBD2 (5 bases). Germline CDR1 is MGHRA and CDR2 is YSYEKL. CDR3 size: 16 residues.

In this sample, this clonotype turned up many times. The CDR3 reads CSASHPRSKGDEQYF. In DNA form, the CDR3 reads TGCAGTGCTAGCCACCCTAGGTCTAAAGGTGACGAGCAGTACTTC. The rearrangement joins TRBV20-1 to TRBJ2-7; D unclear. Germline V gene data show CDR1 as DFQATT and CDR2 as SNEGSKA (reference sequence). This CDR3 region has 15 residues. Trimming cost V 3 bases and J 5 bases, with 20 bases left between them.